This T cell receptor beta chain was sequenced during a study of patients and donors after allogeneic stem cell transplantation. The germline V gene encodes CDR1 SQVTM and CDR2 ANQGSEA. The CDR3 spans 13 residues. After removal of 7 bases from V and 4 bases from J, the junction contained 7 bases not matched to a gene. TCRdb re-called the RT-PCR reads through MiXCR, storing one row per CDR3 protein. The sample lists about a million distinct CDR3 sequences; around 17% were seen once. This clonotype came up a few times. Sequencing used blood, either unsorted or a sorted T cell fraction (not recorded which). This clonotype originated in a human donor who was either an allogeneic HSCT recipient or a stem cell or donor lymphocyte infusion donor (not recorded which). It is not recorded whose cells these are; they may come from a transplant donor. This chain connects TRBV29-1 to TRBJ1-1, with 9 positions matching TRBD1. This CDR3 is CSARTGASTEAFF. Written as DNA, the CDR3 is TGCAGCGCCAGGACAGGGGCTAGCACTGAAGCTTTCTTT.